This is a list of T cell receptor beta chains from one sample in a study of blood T cell repertoires in COVID-19. TCRdb's copy holds only in-frame clones and misses some; the assay was immunoSEQ multiplex PCR. The repertoire holds around 92,000 clones, with roughly 89% as singletons. Input material: peripheral blood. The source of these receptors is a woman older than 75 with active COVID-19. Each CDR3 is given with its conserved first and last residue. The D gene is left open where the match is weak. Not every row has a clone size; where given, it reads once, few, many or a size class.

clone_size,d_call,v_call,j_call,cdr3_aa,cdr3_nt
NA,NA,TRBV27,TRBJ1-1,CASSLRGSRLNTEAFF,TGTGCCAGCAGTTTAAGGGGTAGTCGGCTGAACACTGAAGCTTTCTTT
NA,NA,TRBV13,TRBJ1-1,CASSLGGRGTEAFF,TGTGCCAGCAGCTTAGGGGGACGGGGGACTGAAGCTTTCTTT
NA,NA,TRBV5-1,TRBJ2-3,CASSRDTSTDTQYF,TGCGCCAGCAGTCGGGACACTAGCACAGATACGCAGTATTTT
NA,NA,TRBV7-8,TRBJ1-6,CASSLVDQGFGSPLHF,TGTGCCAGCAGCTTAGTAGACCAGGGTTTCGGTTCACCCCTCCACTTT
NA,NA,TRBV19,TRBJ1-5,CASSITGRGVQPQHF,TGTGCCAGTAGTATAACTGGAAGGGGCGTTCAGCCCCAGCATTTT
NA,NA,TRBV2,TRBJ1-5,CASSEQGGNQPQHF,TGTGCCAGCAGTGAGCAGGGCGGAAATCAGCCCCAGCATTTT
NA,NA,TRBV10-1,TRBJ1-5,CASSGSQGQPQHF,TGCGCCAGCAGTGGGAGTCAGGGTCAGCCCCAGCATTTT
NA,TRBD2,TRBV11-2,TRBJ2-1,CASSPYRTSGTNNEQFF,TGTGCCAGCAGCCCCTACCGAACTAGCGGGACCAACAATGAGCAGTTCTTC
NA,NA,TRBV6-6,TRBJ2-2,CASSYGSTGELFF,TGTGCCAGCAGTTACGGGAGCACCGGGGAGCTGTTTTTT
NA,NA,TRBV4-2,TRBJ2-1,CASSPDSSYNEQFF,TGTGCCAGCAGCCCGGACTCCTCCTACAATGAGCAGTTCTTC
NA,TRBD2,TRBV24-1,TRBJ2-1,CATRTSGEGNEQFF,TGTGCCACCAGGACTAGCGGGGAAGGGAATGAGCAGTTCTTC
few,NA,TRBV7-9,TRBJ1-4,CASSRGTNEKLFF,TGTGCCAGCAGCCGGGGGACTAATGAAAAACTGTTTTTT
NA,TRBD1,TRBV18,TRBJ2-1,CASSFNPGQGGNEQFF,TGTGCCAGCTCATTTAACCCGGGACAGGGTGGCAATGAGCAGTTCTTC
once,NA,TRBV29-1,TRBJ1-2,CSAWGQGNYGYTF,TGCAGCGCCTGGGGCCAGGGAAACTATGGCTACACCTTC
NA,TRBD2,TRBV19,TRBJ2-7,CANSMTSGRGAYEQYF,TGTGCCAATAGTATGACTAGCGGGAGAGGCGCCTACGAGCAGTACTTC
NA,NA,TRBV6-6,TRBJ2-5,CASSPVGSGLERGTQYF,TGTGCCAGCAGTCCTGTTGGTTCGGGACTGGAGAGAGGGACCCAGTACTTC
NA,TRBD2,TRBV5-1,TRBJ2-1,CASSLVGLAGSYNEQFF,TGCGCCAGCAGCTTGGTGGGACTAGCGGGCAGTTACAATGAGCAGTTCTTC
NA,TRBD2,TRBV9,TRBJ2-2,CASSEGRGWDTGELFF,TGTGCCAGCAGCGAGGGGAGGGGTTGGGACACCGGGGAGCTGTTTTTT
NA,NA,TRBV5-5,TRBJ1-5,CASSLAHLDQPQHF,TGTGCCAGCAGCTTGGCGCACTTGGATCAGCCCCAGCATTTT
NA,NA,TRBV27,TRBJ2-7,CASSLSIAGTYEQYF,TGTGCCAGCAGTTTATCGATTGCAGGAACCTACGAGCAGTACTTC
NA,TRBD1,TRBV2,TRBJ1-3,CASSLGTVSGNTIYF,TGTGCCAGCAGCCTCGGGACAGTCTCTGGAAACACCATATATTTT
NA,TRBD2,TRBV6-2/TRBV6-3,TRBJ2-3,CASSSQGLASADTQYF,TGTGCCAGCAGTAGCCAGGGACTAGCGTCGGCGGATACGCAGTATTTT
NA,NA,TRBV2,TRBJ1-2,CASTELGGNSNGYTF,TGTGCCAGCACCGAACTGGGGGGGAATTCGAATGGCTACACCTTC
NA,NA,TRBV28,TRBJ2-3,CASSLGSMAVGDTQYF,TGTGCCAGCAGTTTAGGATCTATGGCGGTTGGGGATACGCAGTATTTT
NA,NA,TRBV12-3/TRBV12-4,TRBJ2-3,CASSFTRDTQYF,TGTGCCAGCAGTTTTACCCGGGATACGCAGTATTTT